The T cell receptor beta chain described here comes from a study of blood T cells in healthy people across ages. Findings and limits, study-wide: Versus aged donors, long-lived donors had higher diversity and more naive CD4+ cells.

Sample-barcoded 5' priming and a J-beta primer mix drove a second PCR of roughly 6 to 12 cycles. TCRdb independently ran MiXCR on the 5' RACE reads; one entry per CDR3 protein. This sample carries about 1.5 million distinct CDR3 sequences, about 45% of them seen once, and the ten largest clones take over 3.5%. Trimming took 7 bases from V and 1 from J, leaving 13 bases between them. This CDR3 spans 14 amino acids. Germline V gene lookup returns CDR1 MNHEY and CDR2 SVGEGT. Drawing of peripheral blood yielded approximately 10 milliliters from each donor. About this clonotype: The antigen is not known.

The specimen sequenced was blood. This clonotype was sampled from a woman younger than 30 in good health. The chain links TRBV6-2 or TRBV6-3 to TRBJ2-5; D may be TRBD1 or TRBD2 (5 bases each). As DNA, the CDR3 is TGTGCCAGCAACGACCGGGGACCCCAAGAGACCCAGTACTTC. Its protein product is CASNDRGPQETQYF.